A single T cell receptor (beta chain) is shown here with its context. These data are taken from a study of response to subunit inactivated influenza vaccine. Germline CDR1 reads SGHDT; CDR2 reads YYEEEE. This CDR3 has 16 amino acids. The V segment lost 0 bases and the J segment 7 bases; nucleotides outside the gene matches: 9. One entry per CDR3 protein results from TCRdb running MiXCR on the RT-PCR reads. Among approximately 170,000 distinct CDR3 sequences, over 13% were seen once, and the ten largest hold about a quarter. This chain connects TRBV5-6 to TRBJ1-5, with TRBD1 matching over 8 bases. The receptor's source is a man aged 45-65 years who received an inactivated influenza vaccine. The source material was CD8+ T cells sorted from PBMCs, sampled 5 to 6 days after vaccination. As DNA, the CDR3 is TGTGCCAGCAGCTTGGAGGACAGGGAAGAAGGACAGCCCCAGCATTTT. This translates into CASSLEDREEGQPQHF.